This TCR beta chain was identified in a study of T cell responses to AZD1222 COVID-19 vaccine (TCRdb year 2021). A note on the overall study: AZD1222 recipients given second doses at about 4 weeks or at about 12 weeks were pooled, since spike-specific TCR depth and breadth were not found to differ between the two schedules. Trial participants were enrolled by age into subgroups of 18-55, 56-69 and 70-plus years, and around 140, 26 and 57 TCR-sequenced participants, respectively, were included in these subgroups. TCR sequencing was performed for approximately 240 trial participants, of whom about 200 were given two doses of AZD1222 and approximately 25 were given two doses of MenACWY control vaccine.

Interpreted using the paper, the time point label stands for: baseline before first vaccination. Vaccinee samples came from UK trials COV001 and COV002, including a single-blind randomized controlled phase 2/3 trial of AZD1222 (ChAdOx1 nCoV-19) in healthy adults. For TCRbeta chain sequencing, PBMC samples from trial participants were taken at day 0 and at day 28 after the second dose. The investigation overall reported the following: CD4 TCRs associated with the vaccine covered the entire spike protein, and the dominant responses were in regions 160-218 and 743-854. Spike-specific TCR breadth and depth rose significantly after two AZD1222 doses compared with day 0 and with MenACWY recipients. In the small 56-69-year group, the increase in depth fell short of significance, most likely because of low power. Conclusions about previously exposed vaccinees were limited because only a handful of AZD1222 recipients were SARS-CoV-2 seropositive at baseline. Because no day 14 peak-response samples were available, repertoires were characterized only after the peak T cell response. Participants were mostly white British, with more females than males. The authors suggested clonal diversity may have been underestimated. Nearly half of unique spike-specific TCRs reportedly recognized epitopes outside regions mutated in the B.1.351 and B.1.1.7 variants.

V is pared back by 1 base and J by 6 bases, with 12 bases lying between the germline termini. Reading from cysteine to phenylalanine, the CDR3 counts 14 amino acids. Only the CDR3 DNA stays, 42 bases, in frame from base 1. From the germline V gene, CDR1 is MNHNS and CDR2 is SASEGT. The CDR3 regions of human TCRbeta chains were analyzed by immunosequencing. The authors' analysis ran thus. Repertoire TCRs were matched against a reference library of SARS-CoV-2-specific TCRs generated with the MIRA antigen-specificity platform. Breadth was defined as the fraction of unique TCRs that were SARS-CoV-2-associated, and depth was defined as the fraction of total T cells that were SARS-CoV-2-associated. Each spike-specific TCR was assigned to its reactive spike region and to a CD4 or CD8 class using the MIRA data. Log10-transformed breadth and depth values were compared by one-way ANOVA with Sidak's multiple comparisons tests. TCRdb's version of the immuneACCESS table is confined to in-frame rearrangements and falls short of the full clone set. An unresolved V gene accounts for under half of the shortfall where checked; the remainder is of unknown origin. The V and J calls and clone size come from that table; D and trimming were worked out from the DNA. This sample lists 110,000 to 150,000 clones; 80% to 90% were detected once. 7.5% to 8.5% of the sample goes to the ten largest clones.

Concerning this clone: Its antigen has not been determined. No base qualities exist here, and no much larger clone lies one base off it.

The chain couples TRBV6-1 to TRBJ1-1, and possibly TRBD1, on 5 matching bases. This clonotype was obtained from an adult in good health. The specimen comprised peripheral blood, sampled on day 0 of AZD1222 vaccination. The CDR3 here reads CASSEVGGIAEAFF. The nucleotide sequence reads TGTGCCAGCAGTGAAGTTGGGGGGATCGCTGAAGCTTTCTTT.